This TCR beta chain was recovered during a study of blood T cell repertoires in COVID-19 (dated by TCRdb to about 2020). For context, the study as a whole: Samples from collaborators originated in the United States, Italy and Spain and spanned both the acute and convalescent phases of COVID-19. The material from the prospective study consisted of cDNA or gDNA derived from T cells, B-cell-depleted T cells, or PBMCs. Deeply sampled blood TCRbeta repertoires from subjects exposed to, actively infected with, or recovered from COVID-19 were included in the dataset. The repertoires were released in a freely available public database meant as a resource for research on the immune response to SARS-CoV-2. The samples were drawn from the first 160 participants of the ongoing ImmuneRACE study and from about 1,200 subjects provided by 6 global collaborators. Sample metadata almost always included a de-identified subject ID, COVID-19 status, age in years and sex. HLA class I and class II types, where available, came from metadata supplied by the sample provider rather than from assay-based typing.

Whole blood was collected in K2EDTA tubes by collaborating institutions according to the institutions' own protocols. For TCRbeta analysis, collaborators shipped samples in one of three forms: frozen whole blood, isolated PBMCs, or DNA extracted from either of those sample types. Overall study outcomes, separate from this receptor: The quantity of clinical and demographic metadata differed by source and by participant and was supplied without curation.

CDR1 is given as SGDLS and CDR2 as YYNGEE, both from the germline V gene. Measured from the cysteine to the phenylalanine, the CDR3 is 16 residues long. CDR3 DNA only is kept here, 48 bases in frame from base 1. After removal of 4 bases from V and 6 bases from J, the junction retains 10 bases not matched to a gene. TCRbeta CDR3 regions were amplified from genomic DNA by means of the immunoSEQ Assay, a bias-controlled multiplex PCR. From the authors' description of their analysis: Within the assay, amplification of reference gene primers was used to estimate how many nucleated cells each sample contained. To quantify the absolute abundance of each unique TCRbeta CDR3 rearrangement, sequence reads were collapsed and filtered. For each sample, productive Simpson clonality was calculated as the square root of Simpson's diversity index over productive rearrangements. In its TCRdb copy, this immuneACCESS table keeps in-frame sequences only and misses some clones. Where compared with another copy, unresolved V genes explain less than half of these, and the others have no known cause. That table furnishes V, J and clone size, whereas the DNA furnished D and trimming. Recorded for this sample are about 280,000 clones; nearly 90% of them occurred a single time. The ten largest clones add up to over 8% of the sample.

Of note for this clone: The specificity of this receptor is unknown. No much larger clone is present one base from it, and per-base qualities are unavailable.

Material for sequencing was peripheral blood. The chain is made from TRBV9 and TRBJ1-2, with 12 middle bases fitting TRBD1. This TCR was recovered from a young man with active or convalescent COVID-19. The CDR3 protein sequence reads: CASSIGGQGAPDGYTF. The nucleotide sequence is given as TGTGCCAGCAGCATAGGGGGACAGGGGGCGCCCGATGGCTACACCTTC.